This entry is about one T cell receptor beta chain. What it binds is not known. The data were obtained in a study of cytomegalovirus exposure and HLA in healthy donors. The PCR contained 60 Vbeta and 13 Jbeta primers. Data came from immunoSEQ multiplex PCR; TCRdb stores just in-frame clones and leaves some out. The table records more than 90,000 clones, about 80% of them present only once. Healthy bone marrow donors made up the donors. Study-wide results and limits: In an earlier analysis, most TCR beta V segments were productive about 87% or about 30% of the time. TRBV6-2, TRBV6-3 and some other V segments were excluded as indistinguishable.

From germline, CDR1 is MNHNY and CDR2 SVGAGI (reference sequence). J gave up 3 bases and V 2 bases, and 10 bases lay outside the gene matches. The CDR3 consists of 16 residues. Sequenced material: PBMCs. The receptor was isolated from a woman aged 18-29 years in good health and CMV-seropositive. V and J are TRBV6-6 and TRBJ2-7, with TRBD1 matching over 7 bases. This CDR3 is CASSYRQGVANYEQYF. CDR3 in DNA: TGTGCCAGCAGTTACCGACAGGGAGTGGCAAACTACGAGCAGTACTTC.